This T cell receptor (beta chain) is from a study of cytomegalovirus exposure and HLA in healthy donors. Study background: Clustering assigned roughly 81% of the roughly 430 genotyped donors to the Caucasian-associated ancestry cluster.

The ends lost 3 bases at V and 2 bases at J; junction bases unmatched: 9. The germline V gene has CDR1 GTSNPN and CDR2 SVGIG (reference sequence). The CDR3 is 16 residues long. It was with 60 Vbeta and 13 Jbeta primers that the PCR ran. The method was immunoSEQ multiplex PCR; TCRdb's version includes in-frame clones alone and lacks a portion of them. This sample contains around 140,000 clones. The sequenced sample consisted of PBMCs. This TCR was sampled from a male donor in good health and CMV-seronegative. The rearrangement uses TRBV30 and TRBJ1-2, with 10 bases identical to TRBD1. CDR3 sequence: CAWSRFPGQGNYGYTF. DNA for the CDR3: TGTGCCTGGAGCCGATTTCCGGGACAGGGGAACTATGGCTACACCTTC.